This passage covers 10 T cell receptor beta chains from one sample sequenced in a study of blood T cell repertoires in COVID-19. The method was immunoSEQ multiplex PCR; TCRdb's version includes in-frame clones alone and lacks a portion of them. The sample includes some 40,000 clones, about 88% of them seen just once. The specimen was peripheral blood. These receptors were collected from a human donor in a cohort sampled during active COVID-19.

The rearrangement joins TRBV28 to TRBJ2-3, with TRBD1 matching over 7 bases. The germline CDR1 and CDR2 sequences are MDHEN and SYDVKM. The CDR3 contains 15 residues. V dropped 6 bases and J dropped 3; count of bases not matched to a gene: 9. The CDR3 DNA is TGTGCCAGCAGCAATAACAGGGGTGGGACAGATACGCAGTATTTT. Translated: CASSNNRGGTDTQYF. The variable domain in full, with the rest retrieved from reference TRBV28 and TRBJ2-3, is DVKVTQSSRYLVKRTGEKVFLECVQDMDHENMFWYRQDPGLGLRLIYFSYDVKMKEKGDIPEGYSVSREKKERFSLILESASTNQTSMYLCASSNNRGGTDTQYFGPGTRLTVL.

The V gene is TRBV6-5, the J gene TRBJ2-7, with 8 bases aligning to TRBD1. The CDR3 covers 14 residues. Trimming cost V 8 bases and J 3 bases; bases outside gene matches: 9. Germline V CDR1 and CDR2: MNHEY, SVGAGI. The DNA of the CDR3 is TGTGCCAGCCTACGGGACAGGTCCCTCTACGAGCAGTACTTC. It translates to CASLRDRSLYEQYF.

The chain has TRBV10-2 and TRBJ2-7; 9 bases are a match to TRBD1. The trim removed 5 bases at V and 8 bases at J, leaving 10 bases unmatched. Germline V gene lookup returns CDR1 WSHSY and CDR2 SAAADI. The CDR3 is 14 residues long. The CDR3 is CASSLDRGVGKQYF. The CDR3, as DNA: TGCGCCAGCAGTTTGGACAGGGGAGTGGGCAAGCAGTACTTC.

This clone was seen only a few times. The chain's CDR3 is CASSDRGGTDTQYF. For the CDR3, the DNA is TGTGCCAGCAGCGACAGGGGTGGGACAGATACGCAGTATTTT. The V gene is TRBV27, the J gene TRBJ2-3; 8 nucleotides match TRBD1. Germline V gene data show CDR1 as MNHEY and CDR2 as SMNVEV (reference sequence). The CDR3 is 14 amino acids. Unmatched junction bases numbered 5, after V lost 6 bases and J lost 3 bases.

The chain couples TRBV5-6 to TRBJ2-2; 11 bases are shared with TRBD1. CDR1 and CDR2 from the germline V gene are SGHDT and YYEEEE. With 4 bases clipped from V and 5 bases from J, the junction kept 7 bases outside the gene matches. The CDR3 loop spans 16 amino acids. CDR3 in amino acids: CASSGWTGGGTGELFF. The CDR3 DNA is TGTGCCAGCAGCGGGTGGACAGGGGGCGGAACCGGGGAGCTGTTTTTT.

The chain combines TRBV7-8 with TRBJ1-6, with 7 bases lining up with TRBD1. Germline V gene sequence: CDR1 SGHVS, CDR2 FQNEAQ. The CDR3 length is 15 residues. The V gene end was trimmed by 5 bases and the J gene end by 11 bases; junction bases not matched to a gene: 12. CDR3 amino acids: CASSQADRVGPPLHF. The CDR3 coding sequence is TGTGCCAGCAGCCAAGCCGACAGGGTGGGTCCACCCCTCCACTTT.

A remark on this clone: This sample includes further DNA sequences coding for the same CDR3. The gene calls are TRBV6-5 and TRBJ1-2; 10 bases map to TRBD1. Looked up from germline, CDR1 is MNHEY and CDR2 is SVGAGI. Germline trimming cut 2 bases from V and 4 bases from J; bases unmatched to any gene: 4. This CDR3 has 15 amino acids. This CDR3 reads CASSYRDRGSYGYTF. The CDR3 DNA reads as TGTGCCAGCAGTTACAGGGACAGGGGATCCTATGGCTACACCTTC.

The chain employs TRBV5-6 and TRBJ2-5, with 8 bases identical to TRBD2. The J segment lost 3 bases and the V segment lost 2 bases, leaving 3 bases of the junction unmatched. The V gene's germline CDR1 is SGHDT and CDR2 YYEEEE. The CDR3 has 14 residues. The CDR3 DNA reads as TGTGCCAGCAGCTTTAGCGGGGATGAAGAGACCCAGTACTTC. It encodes CASSFSGDEETQYF.

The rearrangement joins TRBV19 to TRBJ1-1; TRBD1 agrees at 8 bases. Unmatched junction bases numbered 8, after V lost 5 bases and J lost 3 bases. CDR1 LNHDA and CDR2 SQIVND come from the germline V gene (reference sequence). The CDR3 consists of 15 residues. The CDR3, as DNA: TGTGCCAGTAGTTCAGGGGGCGGGGAGGACACTGAAGCTTTCTTT. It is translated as CASSSGGGEDTEAFF.

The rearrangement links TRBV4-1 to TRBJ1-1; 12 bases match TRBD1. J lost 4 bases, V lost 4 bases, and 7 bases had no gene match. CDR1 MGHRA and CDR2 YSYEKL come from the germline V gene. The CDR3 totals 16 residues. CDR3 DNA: TGCGCCAGCAGCCCGCCGGGACAGGGGGCGGTCACTGAAGCTTTCTTT. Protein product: CASSPPGQGAVTEAFF.